This T cell receptor (beta chain) is from a study of shared clonotypes between healthy human individuals. Method: immunoSEQ multiplex PCR; TCRdb's copy keeps in-frame clones and lacks some. The table lists roughly 2.2 million clones, approximately 93% of them singletons. The length of the CDR3 is 15 residues. V shed 5 bases and J shed 3 bases, with 16 bases lying between them. The germline gives CDR1 SGHNT, CDR2 YENEEA. Input material: naive CD4+ T cells from PBMCs. The subset is: CD45RA+ positively selected. The V gene is TRBV11-3, the J gene TRBJ1-1; no definite D call. This receptor was identified in a man younger than 35 in good health. Some clones in this sample may be carry-over from other donors' samples. CDR3 DNA sequence: TGTGCCAGCAGCCCCGGCGGAACGGAGTACACTGAAGCTTTCTTT. Its translation: CASSPGGTEYTEAFF.